Shown below are 5 T cell receptor beta chains from a single sample sequenced in a study of cytomegalovirus exposure and HLA in healthy donors. Assay: immunoSEQ multiplex PCR; the TCRdb copy retains only in-frame clones and omits some. Among 120,000 or so clones, 86% were seen once, and the ten largest hold nearly 5%. Material for sequencing was PBMCs. These receptors were obtained from a man aged 18 to 29 in good health and CMV-seronegative.

The genes are TRBV4-2 and TRBJ2-5; 11 bases are a match to TRBD2. J lost 4 bases, V lost 1 base, and 5 bases had no gene match. CDR3 length: 16 amino acids. Germline loops: CDR1 LGHNA, CDR2 YNFKEQ. CDR3: CASSQGDSGRGETQYF. As DNA, the CDR3 is TGTGCCAGCAGCCAAGGGGATAGCGGGAGGGGAGAGACCCAGTACTTC.

The chain uses TRBV6-1 and TRBJ1-5; possibly TRBD1 for D (5 bases). The V end lost 2 bases, the J end lost 7 bases, and 15 bases lay between the germline ends. CDR3 length: 15 residues. Per the germline V gene, CDR1 is MNHNS and CDR2 is SASEGT. Here the CDR3 reads CASSEYGRRDQPQHF. The CDR3 DNA follows: TGTGCCAGCAGTGAATATGGCAGGCGGGACCAGCCCCAGCATTTT.

This clone was seen only a few times. This sequence joins TRBV6-6 and TRBJ1-1; no reliable D call. V dropped 0 bases and J dropped 6 bases, with 5 bases sitting between them. From germline, CDR1 is MNHNY and CDR2 SVGAGI (reference sequence). This CDR3 is built from 12 residues. CDR3 residues: CASSYSSPEAFF. The DNA of the CDR3 is TGTGCCAGCAGTTACTCGAGCCCTGAAGCTTTCTTT.

The V and J genes are TRBV7-2 and TRBJ1-4; 11 positions match TRBD1. V lost 1 base, J lost 8 bases, and 9 bases stayed unmatched. Germline V gene lookup returns CDR1 SGHTA and CDR2 FQGNSA. This CDR3 region has 17 residues. CDR3 DNA: TGTGCCAGCAGCTTAGGGCCGGGACAGGGGGTATGGGAAAAACTGTTTTTT. Translated, it gives CASSLGPGQGVWEKLFF.

This clone was found once. This chain connects TRBV30 to TRBJ2-3, with TRBD2 matching 10 bases. The CDR3 spans 14 residues. Per the germline V gene, CDR1 is GTSNPN and CDR2 is SVGIG (reference sequence). Unmatched junction bases numbered 5, after V lost 8 bases and J lost 0 bases. The CDR3 nucleotides read TGTGCCGGCGGACTAGCGGAAAGCACAGATACGCAGTATTTT. It specifies CAGGLAESTDTQYF.